The TCR beta chain described here comes from a study of lymphopenia after photon versus proton radiotherapy. Germline CDR1 reads SGHRS; CDR2 reads YFSETQ. This CDR3 comprises 14 residues. V dropped 0 bases and J dropped 5 bases, with 6 bases sitting between them. TCRdb's table, derived via immunoSEQ multiplex PCR, lists solely in-frame clones and lacks some. Of more than 15,000 clones in the sample, 80% to 90% were seen once. This material consisted of peripheral blood, taken from a patient treated with photon-based radiotherapy. The rearrangement uses TRBV5-1 and TRBJ1-6, with D uncertain. The clonotype comes from a woman aged 45-59 years with pancreatic cancer. The CDR3 region is CASSLGQDNSPLHF. The CDR3 DNA reads as TGCGCCAGCAGCTTGGGGCAGGATAATTCACCCCTCCACTTT.